The 26 T cell receptor beta chains given below trace back to one sample, sequenced in a study of neurological immune-mediated disorders. TCRdb recomputed calls from the 5' RACE reads with MiXCR, one row per CDR3 protein. The table has about 50,000 distinct CDR3 sequences, under 2% seen once. The sample consisted of PBMCs. Every receptor here comes from a middle-aged woman with multiple sclerosis.

This clonotype was picked up many times. The V gene is TRBV20-1, the J gene TRBJ2-7; a possible D gene is TRBD2 (6 bases). Germline loops: CDR1 DFQATT, CDR2 SNEGSKA (reference sequence). The CDR3 has 11 amino acids. CDR3 sequence reads: CAGTGSYEQYF. CDR3 sequence (DNA): TGCGCTGGGACTGGCTCCTACGAGCAGTACTTC.

This clonotype came up many times. The V and J genes are TRBV5-5 and TRBJ2-5, with D uncertain. V was pared by 0 bases and J by 4 bases, with 10 bases between. Germline lookup yields CDR1 SGHKS and CDR2 YYEKEE (reference sequence). The CDR3 loop spans 14 amino acids. The CDR3 coding sequence is TGTGCCAGCAGCTTGGGCGGCAGAGGAGAGACCCAGTACTTC. It translates to CASSLGGRGETQYF.

This clonotype was seen many times. CDR3: CASSREGAKNIQYF. CDR3 sequence (DNA): TGTGCCAGCAGCCGGGAGGGGGCCAAAAACATTCAGTACTTC. The chain recombines TRBV12-3 or TRBV12-4 with TRBJ2-4; 8 bases line up with TRBD2. Germline trimming cut 6 bases from V and 1 base from J; bases unmatched to any gene: 2. The CDR3 is 14 residues long.

This clonotype came up many times. CDR3 nucleotide sequence: TGCAGCGTTGAAGATGATAGGGGGTGCTTCGCTGGGGCCAACGTCCTGACTTTC. It specifies CSVEDDRGCFAGANVLTF. This chain links TRBV29-1 with TRBJ2-6; possibly TRBD1 for D (6 bases). Looked up from germline, CDR1 is SQVTM and CDR2 is ANQGSEA. The CDR3 is made up of 18 amino acids. Trimming left V 0 bases short and J 2 bases short, with 17 bases between.

Many counts were recorded for this clonotype. The rearrangement uses TRBV10-3 and TRBJ2-2, with D unresolved. V shed 11 bases and J shed 5 bases, with 15 bases lying between them. The germline V gene encodes CDR1 ENHRY and CDR2 SYGVKD. This CDR3 region has 13 residues. CDR3 DNA: TGTGCCGCCCTCTCGACCGGAACCGGGGAGCTGTTTTTT. Amino acids: CAALSTGTGELFF.

Ten or more counts support this clonotype. This chain uses TRBV7-9 with TRBJ2-2; D call uncertain. The length of the CDR3 is 15 residues. Deletions cut 4 bases from V and 5 bases from J, with 14 bases between. Looked up from germline, CDR1 is SEHNR and CDR2 is FQNEAQ (reference sequence). The CDR3: CASSSLGFRTGELFF. Here the CDR3 DNA reads TGTGCCAGCAGCTCTTTGGGTTTTCGAACCGGGGAGCTGTTTTTT.

About this clonotype itself: A much larger clone lies a single base off, so this may be a read error. The chain employs TRBV20-1 and TRBJ1-1; D is unclear. There are 15 residues in the CDR3. Trimming removed 2 bases at V and 1 base at J, with 14 bases between. CDR1 is DFQATT and CDR2 is SNEGSKA in the germline V gene (reference sequence). CDR3 DNA sequence: TGCAGTGCTAGAAATCAGACACGGACGAACACTGAAGCTTTCTTT. Amino acids: CSARNQTRTNTEAFF.

This clonotype appeared many times. The genes are TRBV7-3 and TRBJ2-1, with D tentatively TRBD2 (6 bases). CDR1 is SGHTA, CDR2 FQGTGA, per germline. This CDR3 region has 12 residues. V gave up 5 bases and J gave up 9 bases, with 11 bases separating them. The CDR3 region has the DNA TGTGCCAGCAGCGCCTCCGGGGGTGAGCAGTTCTTC. It specifies CASSASGGEQFF.

There are many counts of this clonotype. At one boundary the junction diverges from the germline segment, which might be a read error. J is TRBJ2-3 and V is TRBV20-1; the D gene is possibly TRBD1 (5 bases). CDR1 and CDR2 (germline): DFQATT, SNEGSKA (reference sequence). This CDR3 has 15 residues. The CDR3 region is CSAGDSKGGTDTQYF. DNA for the CDR3: TGCAGTGCTGGAGACAGCAAGGGTGGGACAGATACGCAGTATTTT.

This clonotype was detected ten times or more. J is TRBJ1-2 and V is TRBV6-2 or TRBV6-3; D is unclear. The CDR3 contains 14 residues. V was clipped by 2 bases and J by 6 bases, with 13 bases between them. CDR1 and CDR2 (germline): MNHEY, SVGEGT. The CDR3 reads CASSYPQDRHGYTF. CDR3 DNA: TGTGCCAGCAGTTACCCGCAAGATCGACATGGCTACACCTTC.

This clonotype was seen many times. The chain couples TRBV5-1 to TRBJ2-2, with TRBD2 as a possible D gene (6 bases). The CDR3 runs 15 residues. CDR1 is SGHRS, CDR2 YFSETQ, per germline. V shed 1 base and J shed 4 bases, with 11 bases lying between them. The CDR3 DNA sequence: TGCGCCAGCAGCTTGTATCGGGGGACCACCGGGGAGCTGTTTTTT. Protein sequence: CASSLYRGTTGELFF.

This clonotype showed up many times. This sequence joins TRBV20-1 and TRBJ2-5; D is possibly TRBD1 (6 bases). Per germline, CDR1 DFQATT and CDR2 SNEGSKA (reference sequence). The V gene lost 5 bases and the J gene lost 1 base, with 14 bases spanning the gap. The CDR3 totals 14 residues. CDR3 region: CSAPTGTSQETQYF. DNA of the CDR3: TGCAGTGCTCCCACGGGGACATCCCAAGAGACCCAGTACTTC.

The chain joins TRBV29-1 to TRBJ1-1, with D uncertain. Germline V gene lookup returns CDR1 SQVTM and CDR2 ANQGSEA. There are 15 residues in the CDR3. V gave up 5 bases and J gave up 3 bases, with 19 bases separating them. Here the CDR3 reads CSVPKTGSEDTEAFF. The CDR3 coding sequence is TGCAGCGTTCCCAAGACGGGATCTGAAGACACTGAAGCTTTCTTT. The variable domain in full, with the rest retrieved from reference TRBV29-1 and TRBJ1-1, is SAVISQKPSRDICQRGTSLTIQCQVDSQVTMMFWYRQQPGQSLTLIATANQGSEATYESGFVIDKFPISRPNLTFSTLTVSNMSPEDSSIYLCSVPKTGSEDTEAFFGQGTRLTVV.

Ten or more counts support this clonotype. This sequence joins TRBV7-2 and TRBJ1-1, with a possible D match to TRBD1 (6 bases). This CDR3 has 15 amino acids. Trimming stripped 3 bases from V and 0 bases from J, with 11 bases between. Germline CDR1 reads SGHTA; CDR2 reads FQGNSA. The CDR3 nucleotides read TGTGCCAGCAGCTTCAGGACAGTCATGAACACTGAAGCTTTCTTT. Translating it yields CASSFRTVMNTEAFF.

This clonotype was observed many times. The V call is TRBV4-1, the J call TRBJ2-3, with TRBD1 matching over 8 bases. CDR3 length: 15 amino acids. With V trimmed by 1 base and J by 1 base, 1 base remained unmatched. CDR1 is MGHRA and CDR2 is YSYEKL in the germline V gene. DNA of the CDR3: TGCGCCAGCAGCCAAGGGGACAGGCGCACAGATACGCAGTATTTT. Amino acid sequence: CASSQGDRRTDTQYF.

In its sample, this clonotype was seen many times. The genes are TRBV5-1 and TRBJ1-2, with 8 bases lining up with TRBD1. The CDR3 has 14 residues. V trimming: 4 bases; J trimming: 4 bases; junction bases outside the gene matches: 6. Germline CDR1 SGHRS, CDR2 YFSETQ. The DNA of the CDR3 is TGCGCCAGCAGCCCAGGACAGGGCCCCTATGGCTACACCTTC. Protein product: CASSPGQGPYGYTF.

There are many counts of this clonotype. The CDR3 coding sequence is TGCAGTGCTAGAGACATGAACACCGGGGAGCTGTTTTTT. This encodes CSARDMNTGELFF. The chain employs TRBV20-1 and TRBJ2-2; D is uncertain. This CDR3 has 13 amino acids. Germline-derived CDR1 and CDR2 are DFQATT and SNEGSKA (reference sequence). V was cut by 0 bases and J by 1 base, with 3 bases left in between.

This clonotype showed up just a few times. This sequence joins TRBV5-1 and TRBJ2-7; 9 bases align to TRBD2. Germline V gene sequence: CDR1 SGHRS, CDR2 YFSETQ. V lost 1 base to trimming and J lost 0 bases; unmatched junction nucleotides: 8. CDR3 length: 17 amino acids. The CDR3 DNA reads TGCGCCAGCAGCTTGATAGCGGGGGCGTCAAACTCCTACGAGCAGTACGTC. Residues: CASSLIAGASNSYEQYV.

In this sample, this clonotype turned up many times. This rearrangement joins TRBV18 to TRBJ2-7; 7 bases map to TRBD1. CDR3 length equals 14 residues. Germline lookup yields CDR1 KGHSH and CDR2 LQKENI. Trimming removed 1 base from V and 5 bases from J; junction bases left unmatched: 5. CDR3 bases: TGTGCCAGCTCACCACTAAGTCAGGGGGACGAGCAGTACTTC. Translating it yields CASSPLSQGDEQYF.

This clonotype has at least ten counts. The J gene is TRBJ2-7, the V gene TRBV5-6, with no clear D. Trimming pared 4 bases from V and 3 bases from J, leaving 17 bases between. CDR3 size: 15 residues. The germline CDR1 and CDR2 sequences are SGHDT and YYEEEE. CDR3 in DNA: TGTGCCAGCAGCGATTTGCCAGCGATGGACTACGAGCAGTACTTC. Translated: CASSDLPAMDYEQYF. The full variable domain, its missing parts supplied by reference TRBV5-6 and TRBJ2-7, is DAGVTQSPTHLIKTRGQQVTLRCSPKSGHDTVSWYQQALGQGPQFIFQYYEEEERQRGNFPDRFSGHQFPNYSSELNVNALLLGDSALYLCASSDLPAMDYEQYFGPGTRLTVT.

Ten or more counts support this clonotype. J is TRBJ2-3 and V is TRBV20-1; D is possibly TRBD1 (6 bases). V was clipped by 4 bases and J by 3 bases, with 14 bases between them. The CDR3 has 14 residues. Germline CDR1 DFQATT, CDR2 SNEGSKA (reference sequence). The CDR3 protein is CSAMGQGSTDTQYF. DNA of the CDR3: TGCAGTGCTATGGGGCAGGGGAGTACAGATACGCAGTATTTT.

This clonotype was recorded at least ten times. The CDR3 sequence is CSAREQGLYGYTF. DNA of the CDR3: TGCAGTGCTAGAGAGCAGGGTCTTTATGGCTACACCTTC. V gene TRBV20-1 combines with J gene TRBJ1-2; perhaps TRBD1 as D (5 bases). V was pared by 0 bases and J by 5 bases, with 10 bases between. Germline V gene lookup returns CDR1 DFQATT and CDR2 SNEGSKA (reference sequence). CDR3 length: 13 amino acids.

This clonotype was counted many times. V is TRBV5-1 and J is TRBJ2-3; TRBD1 is a possible D gene (6 bases). The CDR3 is 14 amino acids. V dropped 1 base and J dropped 5 bases, with 11 bases sitting between them. Germline V gene lookup returns CDR1 SGHRS and CDR2 YFSETQ. CDR3 sequence: CASSLQTTGDTQYF. The CDR3 DNA follows: TGCGCCAGCAGCTTGCAAACGACAGGAGATACGCAGTATTTT.

At least ten counts were recorded for this clonotype. This chain links TRBV15 with TRBJ1-2; D uncertain. The CDR3 loop spans 14 amino acids. V was clipped by 4 bases and J by 6 bases, with 15 bases between them. Germline CDR1 and CDR2: LNHNV and YYDKDF (reference sequence). CDR3 bases: TGTGCCACCAGCACGGACCCTTGGAGCAATGGCTACACCTTC. Its protein product is CATSTDPWSNGYTF.

The table lists this clonotype with many counts. As DNA, the CDR3 is TGCAGTGCTAGAGATACCAAGCGACAGAGCTCCTACAATGAGCAGTTCTTC. Encoded protein: CSARDTKRQSSYNEQFF. The chain has TRBV20-1 and TRBJ2-1, with a possible D match to TRBD1 (5 bases). V lost 0 bases, J lost 0 bases, and 15 bases lay in between. The CDR3 loop spans 17 amino acids. Germline V gene data show CDR1 as DFQATT and CDR2 as SNEGSKA (reference sequence).

At least ten counts were recorded for this clonotype. The genes are TRBV20-1 and TRBJ2-5; D remains unclear. Per the germline V gene, CDR1 is DFQATT and CDR2 is SNEGSKA (reference sequence). This CDR3 spans 12 amino acids. V was pared by 3 bases and J by 5 bases, with 10 bases between. CDR3 sequence: CSARLGPETQYF. For the CDR3, the DNA is TGCAGTGCTAGGTTAGGGCCCGAGACCCAGTACTTC.